The 27 T cell receptor beta chains below all came from one sample that was sequenced in a study of T cell responses to AZD1222 COVID-19 vaccine. Data came from immunoSEQ multiplex PCR; TCRdb stores just in-frame clones and leaves some out. The sample includes 65,000 to 70,000 clones, around 83% of them seen just once. Sequenced material: peripheral blood, taken on day 0 of AZD1222 vaccination. These receptors came from an adult in good health.

The chain has TRBV7-2 and TRBJ2-6; D call uncertain. Germline V gives CDR1 SGHTA, CDR2 FQGNSA. The CDR3 totals 16 residues. The V gene lost 3 bases and the J gene lost 0 bases, with 9 bases spanning the gap. DNA of the CDR3: TGTGCCAGCAGCTTGGATCAAGTCTCTGGGGCCAACGTCCTGACTTTC. This sequence encodes CASSLDQVSGANVLTF.

The chain carries TRBV5-1 and TRBJ1-5; D unresolved. The CDR3 has 14 amino acids. The germline V and J ends were trimmed by 0 bases and 6 bases, with 10 bases remaining between them. Germline V CDR1 and CDR2: SGHRS, YFSETQ. The CDR3 nucleotides read TGCGCCAGCAGCTTGGCGGGAGGCAGTCAGCCCCAGCATTTT. It encodes CASSLAGGSQPQHF.

This clone was picked up a small number of times. This sequence joins TRBV12-5 and TRBJ1-6; D is undetermined. The germline CDR1 and CDR2 sequences are LGHNT and FRNRAP. Trimming stripped 6 bases from V and 4 bases from J, with 13 bases between. The CDR3 contains 15 residues. The CDR3 sequence is CASGKTDPYNSPLHF. The CDR3 DNA follows: TGTGCTAGTGGAAAAACAGATCCGTATAATTCACCCCTCCACTTT. The complete variable domain, with remaining parts taken from reference TRBV12-5 and TRBJ1-6, reads DARVTQTPRHKVTEMGQEVTMRCQPILGHNTVFWYRQTMMQGLELLAYFRNRAPLDDSGMPKDRFSAEMPDATLATLKIQPSEPRDSAVYFCASGKTDPYNSPLHFGNGTRLTVT.

This clone appeared a few times. The V gene is TRBV10-1, the J gene TRBJ1-1; unclear D gene. Germline V gene sequence: CDR1 WNHNN, CDR2 SYGVQD (reference sequence). The CDR3 covers 13 residues. Trimming removed 6 bases from V and 5 bases from J, with 13 bases in between. The CDR3 nucleotides are TGCGCCAGCAGCGTAGTCCCGAGGACTGAAGCTTTCTTT. Its translation: CASSVVPRTEAFF.

The chain uses TRBV28 and TRBJ1-4, with TRBD1 matching 7 bases. Unmatched junction bases numbered 3, after V lost 4 bases and J lost 4 bases. Germline lookup yields CDR1 MDHEN and CDR2 SYDVKM. This CDR3 comprises 14 residues. DNA for the CDR3: TGTGCCAGCAGTTCGACAGGGCGTAATGAAAAACTGTTTTTT. Translated: CASSSTGRNEKLFF.

The chain links TRBV3-1 (or the pseudogene TRBV3-2) to TRBJ1-4; D is possibly TRBD1 (5 bases). Trimming took 1 base from V and 8 from J, leaving 17 bases between them. The germline gives CDR1 LGHDT, CDR2 YNNKEL (reference sequence). The CDR3 consists of 16 residues. The CDR3 DNA follows: TGTGCCAGCAGCCAAGTCGTATGGGCAGGGACCGAAAAACTGTTTTTT. This encodes CASSQVVWAGTEKLFF.

This clone was counted between two and nine times. This chain links TRBV18 with TRBJ1-6; possibly TRBD1 for D (5 bases). CDR3 size: 14 residues. CDR1 KGHSH and CDR2 LQKENI come from the germline V gene. Trimming removed 3 bases at V and 8 bases at J, with 11 bases between. The CDR3 bases are TGTGCCAGCTCACCTCAGGGTATGGATTCACCCCTCCACTTT. It translates to CASSPQGMDSPLHF.

This rearrangement joins TRBV3-1 (or the pseudogene TRBV3-2) to TRBJ1-6; weak D call: TRBD1 (5 bases). V was shortened by 3 bases and J by 9 bases, with 9 bases between the two germline ends. The CDR3 is 13 amino acids. Germline values: CDR1 LGHDT, CDR2 YNNKEL (reference sequence). The CDR3 protein is CASSQGDGSPLHF. The CDR3 DNA is TGTGCCAGCAGCCAGGGGGACGGTTCACCCCTCCACTTT.

The chain links TRBV21-1 to TRBJ2-7; the table names TRBD1, a call not compared with the DNA. TRBV21-1 is flagged as a pseudogene. The CDR3 is made up of 14 amino acids. Here the CDR3 reads CASSKETGAFEQYF. CDR3 in DNA: TGTGCCAGCAGCAAAGAGACAGGGGCATTTGAGCAGTACTTC.

This chain connects TRBV10-3 to TRBJ1-5; TRBD1 might be the D (5 bases). V dropped 2 bases and J dropped 5 bases, with 16 bases sitting between them. CDR1 and CDR2 from the germline V gene are ENHRY and SYGVKD. The CDR3 spans 16 residues. Here the CDR3 DNA reads TGTGCCATCAGTGAGCGAGGGTTCCGGGGGTATCAGCCCCAGCATTTT. Its translation is CAISERGFRGYQPQHF.

The chain carries TRBV4-1 and TRBJ1-6; the match to TRBD1 covers 8 bases. Looked up from germline, CDR1 is MGHRA and CDR2 is YSYEKL. The CDR3 covers 17 residues. V was clipped by 5 bases and J by 0 bases; unmatched bases: 6. As DNA, the CDR3 is TGCGCCAGCAGCTATGGACAGGGCCGCTCCTATAATTCACCCCTCCACTTT. Its translation is CASSYGQGRSYNSPLHF.

As regards this clone: The identical CDR3 is also encoded by other nucleotide sequences in the sample. This chain joins TRBV5-8 and TRBJ1-3, with 7 positions matching TRBD1. The CDR3 length is 16 residues. Germline V lookup: CDR1 SGHTS, CDR2 YDEGEE. The trim removed 0 bases at V and 0 bases at J, leaving 3 bases unmatched. CDR3 sequence reads: CASSLAPGGSGNTIYF. CDR3 nucleotide sequence: TGTGCCAGCAGCTTGGCTCCAGGGGGCTCTGGAAACACCATATATTTT.

The rearrangement joins TRBV6-2 or TRBV6-3 to TRBJ2-1, with D maybe TRBD2 (5 bases). The length of the CDR3 is 14 residues. V dropped 5 bases and J dropped 0 bases, with 8 bases sitting between them. CDR1 MNHEY and CDR2 SVGEGT come from the germline V gene. The DNA of the CDR3 is TGTGCCAGCAGTCCGGGGAGCTCCTACAATGAGCAGTTCTTC. It encodes CASSPGSSYNEQFF.

The V call is TRBV27, the J call TRBJ2-1; unclear D gene. CDR1 is MNHEY, CDR2 SMNVEV, per germline (reference sequence). Trimming removed 3 bases from V and 0 bases from J, with 24 bases in between. This CDR3 is 20 amino acids long. The CDR3 DNA follows: TGTGCCAGCAGTTTCCGCCAGTTCCGACCGGGCGGAAGCTCCTACAATGAGCAGTTCTTC. This gives the protein CASSFRQFRPGGSSYNEQFF.

This clone has more than one count but fewer than ten. The rearrangement links TRBV30 to TRBJ1-1; TRBD1 is a possible D gene (5 bases). V dropped 2 bases and J dropped 10 bases, with 11 bases sitting between them. From germline, CDR1 is GTSNPN and CDR2 SVGIG (reference sequence). This CDR3 is 11 amino acids long. The CDR3 coding sequence is TGTGCCTGGAGTCCTGGGCAGGGAGCTTTCTTT. Translated, it gives CAWSPGQGAFF.

This clone was observed a few times. V gene TRBV2 combines with J gene TRBJ2-1, with 9 bases matching TRBD1. The CDR3 is 14 amino acids. Looked up from germline, CDR1 is SNHLY and CDR2 is FYNNEI. V lost 9 bases and J lost 9; bases outside the gene matches: 12. The DNA of the CDR3 is TGTGCCAGTAGACCGGGACAGGGACGTGGTGAGCAGTTCTTC. It yields the protein CASRPGQGRGEQFF.

The chain's CDR3 is CASSVGTEEQYF. The DNA of the CDR3 is TGTGCCAGCAGCGTAGGGACCGAGGAGCAGTACTTC. This chain links TRBV7-9 with TRBJ2-7; the D gene could be TRBD1 or TRBD2 (5 bases each). Germline-derived CDR1 and CDR2 are SEHNR and FQNEAQ (reference sequence). V was shortened by 5 bases and J by 7 bases, with 12 bases between the two germline ends. The CDR3 is 12 residues long.

The V call is TRBV6-5, the J call TRBJ2-5; D may be TRBD2 (5 bases). The germline CDR1 and CDR2 sequences are MNHEY and SVGAGI. This CDR3 comprises 16 residues. V lost 2 bases to trimming and J lost 3 bases, with 16 bases between them. CDR3: CASSYSAIRGEETQYF. The CDR3 DNA reads as TGTGCCAGCAGTTACAGTGCCATTCGGGGAGAAGAGACCCAGTACTTC.

The chain employs TRBV13 and TRBJ2-5; TRBD2 agrees at 10 bases. Germline CDR1 and CDR2: PRHDT and FYEKMQ (reference sequence). Germline trimming cut 5 bases from V and 2 bases from J; bases unmatched to any gene: 8. CDR3 length: 16 amino acids. The CDR3 bases are TGTGCCAGCAGCACCCGACTAGCGGGTAAACAAGAGACCCAGTACTTC. This codes for CASSTRLAGKQETQYF.

The J gene is TRBJ2-4, the V gene TRBV10-2, with TRBD1 matching 10 bases. The CDR3 covers 16 residues. With V trimmed by 3 bases and J by 5 bases, 7 bases remained unmatched. The germline V gene has CDR1 WSHSY and CDR2 SAAADI. CDR3 amino acids: CASSDWVGQGENIQYF. The CDR3 nucleotides are TGCGCCAGCAGTGATTGGGTAGGACAGGGGGAAAACATTCAGTACTTC.

The chain recombines TRBV5-1 with TRBJ2-3, with TRBD2 matching 15 bases. Germline CDR1 and CDR2: SGHRS and YFSETQ. The CDR3 is 17 residues long. The J segment lost 6 bases and the V segment lost 2 bases, leaving 7 bases of the junction unmatched. CDR3 nucleotides: TGCGCCAGCAGCTTCCGGGGACTAGCGGGGGGCCGGGATACGCAGTATTTT. Protein product: CASSFRGLAGGRDTQYF.

This sequence joins TRBV3-1 (or the pseudogene TRBV3-2) and TRBJ2-7; D is unresolved. The germline CDR1 and CDR2 sequences are LGHDT and YNNKEL (reference sequence). V dropped 3 bases and J dropped 2 bases, with 17 bases sitting between them. The CDR3 loop spans 16 amino acids. The CDR3 DNA reads as TGTGCCAGCAGCCAGGGTCCTCCTCCGGAAACCTACGAGCAGTACTTC. Translated, it gives CASSQGPPPETYEQYF.

V and J are TRBV6-6 and TRBJ2-2, with TRBD1 matching over 8 bases. CDR3 length equals 13 residues. From germline, CDR1 is MNHNY and CDR2 SVGAGI (reference sequence). Losses at the gene ends were 9 bases for V and 5 bases for J; bases not matched to a gene: 5. CDR3 DNA sequence: TGTGCCAGAGGACAGGGTGAGACCGGGGAGCTGTTTTTT. It specifies CARGQGETGELFF.

CDR3 DNA sequence: TGTGCCAGCAGCCCTAAAGGACAGAAGAGCTCCTACGAGCAGTACTTC. Protein: CASSPKGQKSSYEQYF. The chain uses TRBV6-2 or TRBV6-3 and TRBJ2-7, with a tentative D call TRBD1 (6 bases). The V end lost 6 bases, the J end lost 0 bases, and 18 bases lay between the germline ends. Germline V gives CDR1 MNHEY, CDR2 SVGEGT. CDR3 length equals 16 residues.

The DNA for the CDR3 is TGCGCCAGCAGTGAGGAGGGATATGGCTACACCTTC. This encodes CASSEEGYGYTF. V usage is TRBV10-1 and J usage is TRBJ1-2; the D is unclear. Per germline, CDR1 WNHNN and CDR2 SYGVQD (reference sequence). The V and J ends lost 2 bases and 5 bases respectively, with 6 bases between them. This CDR3 contains 12 residues.

Here the CDR3 reads CASSPGTSDYEQYF. The CDR3 DNA sequence: TGTGCCAGCAGCCCCGGGACTAGTGACTACGAGCAGTACTTC. The gene calls are TRBV7-9 and TRBJ2-7, with 8 bases lining up with TRBD2. With V trimmed by 5 bases and J by 3 bases, 6 bases remained unmatched. Germline values: CDR1 SEHNR, CDR2 FQNEAQ (reference sequence). CDR3 length: 14 residues.

The chain uses TRBV7-2 and TRBJ2-1, with 8 bases fitting TRBD2. The ends lost 8 bases at V and 0 bases at J; junction bases unmatched: 6. The CDR3 is made up of 15 amino acids. Germline CDR1 reads SGHTA; CDR2 reads FQGNSA. The CDR3: CASSTSGGSYNEQFF. For the CDR3, the DNA is TGTGCCAGCTCGACGAGCGGGGGCTCCTACAATGAGCAGTTCTTC. The entire variable domain, with the rest obtained from reference TRBV7-2 and TRBJ2-1, is as follows: GAGVSQSPSNKVTEKGKDVELRCDPISGHTALYWYRQSLGQGLEFLIYFQGNSAPDKSGLPSDRFSAERTGGSVSTLTIQRTQQEDSAVYLCASSTSGGSYNEQFFGPGTRLTVL.